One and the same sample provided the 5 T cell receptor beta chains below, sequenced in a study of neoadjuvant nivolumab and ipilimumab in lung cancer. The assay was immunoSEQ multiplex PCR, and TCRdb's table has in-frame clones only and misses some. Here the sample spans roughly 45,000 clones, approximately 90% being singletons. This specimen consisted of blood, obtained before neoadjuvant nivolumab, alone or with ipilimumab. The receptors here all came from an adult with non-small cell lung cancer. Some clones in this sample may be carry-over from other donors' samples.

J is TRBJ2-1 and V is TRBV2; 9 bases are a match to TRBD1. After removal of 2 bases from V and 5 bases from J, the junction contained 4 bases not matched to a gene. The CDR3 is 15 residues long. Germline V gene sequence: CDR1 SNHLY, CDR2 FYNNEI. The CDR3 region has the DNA TGTGCCAGCAGTGAAAGGGACAGGGCTAACAATGAGCAGTTCTTC. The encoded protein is CASSERDRANNEQFF.

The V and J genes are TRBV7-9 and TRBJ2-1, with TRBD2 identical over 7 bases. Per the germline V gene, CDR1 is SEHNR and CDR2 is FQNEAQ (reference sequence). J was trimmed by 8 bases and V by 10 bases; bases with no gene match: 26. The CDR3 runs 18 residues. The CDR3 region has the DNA TGTGCCACCACAGCTTACGAGGGATTAGCGGGCCCCGGCGATGAGCAGTTCTTC. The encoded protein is CATTAYEGLAGPGDEQFF. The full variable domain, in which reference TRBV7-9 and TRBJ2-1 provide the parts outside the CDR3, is DTGVSQNPRHKITKRGQNVTFRCDPISEHNRLYWYRQTLGQGPEFLTYFQNEAQLEKSRLLSDRFSAERPKGSFSTLEIQRTEQGDSAMYLCATTAYEGLAGPGDEQFFGPGTRLTVL.

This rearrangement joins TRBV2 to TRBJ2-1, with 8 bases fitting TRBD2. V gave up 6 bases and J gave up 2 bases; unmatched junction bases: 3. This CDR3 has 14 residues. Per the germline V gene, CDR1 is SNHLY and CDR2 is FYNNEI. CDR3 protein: CASRGAGAYNEQFF. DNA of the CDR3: TGTGCCAGCAGGGGAGCGGGGGCCTACAATGAGCAGTTCTTC.

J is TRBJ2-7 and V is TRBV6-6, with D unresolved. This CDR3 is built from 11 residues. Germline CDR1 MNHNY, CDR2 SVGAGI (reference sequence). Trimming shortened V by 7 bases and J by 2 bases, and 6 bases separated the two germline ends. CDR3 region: CASIGTYEQYF. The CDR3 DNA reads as TGTGCCAGCATAGGGACCTACGAGCAGTACTTC.

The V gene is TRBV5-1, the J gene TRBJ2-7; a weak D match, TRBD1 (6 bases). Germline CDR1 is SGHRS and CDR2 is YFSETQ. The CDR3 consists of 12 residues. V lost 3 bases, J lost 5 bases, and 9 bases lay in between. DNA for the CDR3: TGCGCCAGCAGCTCGCAGGGGAACGAGCAGTACTTC. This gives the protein CASSSQGNEQYF.